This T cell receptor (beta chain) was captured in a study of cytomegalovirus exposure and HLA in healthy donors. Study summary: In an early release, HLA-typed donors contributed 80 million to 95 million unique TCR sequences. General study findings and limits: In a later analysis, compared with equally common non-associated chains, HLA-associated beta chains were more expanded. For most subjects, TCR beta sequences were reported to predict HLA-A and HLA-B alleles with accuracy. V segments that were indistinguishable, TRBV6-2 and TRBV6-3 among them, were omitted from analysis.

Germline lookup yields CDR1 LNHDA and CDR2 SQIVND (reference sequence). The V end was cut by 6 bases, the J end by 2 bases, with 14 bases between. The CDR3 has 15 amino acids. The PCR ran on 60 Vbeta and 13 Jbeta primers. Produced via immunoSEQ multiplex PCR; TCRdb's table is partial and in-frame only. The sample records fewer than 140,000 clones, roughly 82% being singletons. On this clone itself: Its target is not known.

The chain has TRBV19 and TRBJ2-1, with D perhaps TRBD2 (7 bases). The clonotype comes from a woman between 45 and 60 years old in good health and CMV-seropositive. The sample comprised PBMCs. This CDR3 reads CASRAGAYTYNEQFF. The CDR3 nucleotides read TGTGCCAGTAGGGCGGGGGCCTATACCTACAATGAGCAGTTCTTC.